This T cell receptor (beta chain) comes out of a study of blood T cell repertoires in COVID-19. In the study overall: The origin of the acute and convalescent COVID-19 samples was the United States, Italy and Spain.

Assay: immunoSEQ multiplex PCR; the TCRdb copy retains only in-frame clones and omits some. The data contain over 100,000 clones, approximately 88% of them singletons. Germline V gene lookup returns CDR1 SGHRS and CDR2 YFSETQ. V lost 0 bases and J lost 8, with 14 bases in between. CDR3 length: 15 amino acids. The sequence was collected from a woman aged 70 to 79 with acute or convalescent COVID-19. Material: peripheral blood. The chain links TRBV5-1 to TRBJ1-4; D is ambiguous. CDR3 in amino acids: CASSLGGSGDEKLFF. The CDR3 region has the DNA TGCGCCAGCAGCTTGGGAGGGTCGGGTGACGAAAAACTGTTTTTT.